This TCR beta chain was sequenced for a study of regulatory T cells in long-lasting Graves disease. Sequencing libraries for TCR beta were prepared with iRepertoire HTBI primers and Arm-PCR of CDR3 regions. Using its own MiXCR run on the multiplex PCR reads, TCRdb lists one record per CDR3 protein. The sample lists about 530,000 distinct CDR3 sequences; 16% were seen once. The CDR3 sequence is 14 residues long. Germline CDR1 reads LNHDA; CDR2 reads SQIVND (reference sequence). The V and J ends lost 3 bases and 6 bases respectively, with 14 bases between them. Time point indicated: newly diagnosed GD, antithyroid drugs for less than 3 months. RNA extracted from PBMCs served as the sequencing template. This same sample was also part of a study on T cells in Graves' hyperthyroidism and ophthalmopathy. As that study records: First-round RT-PCR with HTBI primers amplified the TCR CDR3 region.

The receptor's source is a woman in her forties or fifties with Graves disease. The source was peripheral blood mononuclear cells (PBMCs), collected at new diagnosis, from a patient treated with antithyroid drugs. The chain links TRBV19 to TRBJ1-1; D possibly corresponds to TRBD1 (6 bases). This CDR3 reads CASSIGGGYSEAFF. For the CDR3, the DNA is TGTGCCAGTAGTATCGGTGGGGGCTACTCTGAAGCTTTCTTT.